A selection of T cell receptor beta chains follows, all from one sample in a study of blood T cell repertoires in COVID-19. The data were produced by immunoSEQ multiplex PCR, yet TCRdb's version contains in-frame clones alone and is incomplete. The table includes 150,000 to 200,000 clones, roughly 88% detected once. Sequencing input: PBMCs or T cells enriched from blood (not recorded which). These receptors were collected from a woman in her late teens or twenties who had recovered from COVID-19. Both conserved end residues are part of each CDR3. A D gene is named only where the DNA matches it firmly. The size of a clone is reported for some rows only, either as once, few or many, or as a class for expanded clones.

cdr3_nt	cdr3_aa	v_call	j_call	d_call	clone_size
TGTGCCAGCAGCTTGGAGCGAGGGGGATTCACTGAAGCTTTCTTT	CASSLERGGFTEAFF	TRBV5-5	TRBJ1-1	-	-
TGTGGGGAGGGCTCTAGCGGGTACAATGAGCAGTTCTTC	CGEGSSGYNEQFF	TRBV5-3	TRBJ2-1	TRBD2	-
TGTGCCAGCAGCTTATCTTCACAGGTCCTTAATGAAAAACTGTTTTTT	CASSLSSQVLNEKLFF	TRBV7-9	TRBJ1-4	-	-
TGTGCCAGCAGTTTAAATCCCGGGGTTGGTGGCTACACCTTC	CASSLNPGVGGYTF	TRBV27	TRBJ1-2	-	once
TGCGCCAGCAGCTTAGGGACTAGCTCGATGGCTTGGTCAGAGACCCAGTACTTC	CASSLGTSSMAWSETQYF	TRBV5-1	TRBJ2-5	TRBD2	-
TGTGGTGGAAACAGACCGAACTATGGCTACACCTTC	CGGNRPNYGYTF	TRBV28	TRBJ1-2	-	-
TGCGCCAGCAGCCTCAATAGTCGGGGGGACACTGAAGCTTTCTTT	CASSLNSRGDTEAFF	TRBV4-3	TRBJ1-1	-	-
TGTGCCAGCGGACAGGGCGTCAACTATGGCTACACCTTC	CASGQGVNYGYTF	TRBV7-3	TRBJ1-2	TRBD1	once
TGTGCCAGTAGTATAGCCGTCGGAGGGGACGAGCAGTACTTC	CASSIAVGGDEQYF	TRBV19	TRBJ2-7	-	few
TGTGCCAGCAGTGAGGTCACAGGGATGAATTCACCCCTCCACTTT	CASSEVTGMNSPLHF	TRBV2	TRBJ1-6	-	-
TGCAGTGCTGGGACATCCCCTGAAGCTTTCTTT	CSAGTSPEAFF	TRBV20-1	TRBJ1-1	-	-
TGTGCCAGCAGCCTAATAGCGGGAGCGAACACCGGGGAGCTGTTTTTT	CASSLIAGANTGELFF	TRBV28	TRBJ2-2	TRBD2	-
TGTGCCACCAGCAGAGAGGGCATGGGTGAAAAACTGTTTTTT	CATSREGMGEKLFF	TRBV15	TRBJ1-4	-	once
TGTGCCAGCACAGGGGGCATCTACAATGAGCAGTTCTTC	CASTGGIYNEQFF	TRBV28	TRBJ2-1	TRBD1	-
TGCGCCAGCAGTGAGCTAAGAAACAGGGCCTCAGGGGCCATTTTTAATTCACCCCTCCACTTT	CASSELRNRASGAIFNSPLHF	TRBV10-2	TRBJ1-6	-	-
TGCGCCAGCAGCCTCGGGACAGGGAAAGATACGCAGTATTTT	CASSLGTGKDTQYF	TRBV4-3	TRBJ2-3	TRBD1	-
TGTGCCAGTAAAAGGACAGGGAACAGCAATCAGCCCCAGCATTTT	CASKRTGNSNQPQHF	TRBV19	TRBJ1-5	TRBD1	-
TGCGCCAGCAGCCAAGCCCGACAGACGTATGAAAAACTGTTTTTT	CASSQARQTYEKLFF	TRBV4-3	TRBJ1-4	-	-
TGTGCCAGCAGTCCCGGGACAGGGGACAATGAGCAGTTCTTC	CASSPGTGDNEQFF	TRBV27	TRBJ2-1	TRBD1	-
TGTGCCAGCAGTGAATCTTCCCTCGTTCAGCCCCAGCATTTT	CASSESSLVQPQHF	TRBV6-1	TRBJ1-5	-	-
TGTGCCAGCTCAATTTCGGGAAATAACTATGGCTACACCTTC	CASSISGNNYGYTF	TRBV18	TRBJ1-2	-	-
TGCAGTGCGGAGAAGACAGATACGCAGTATTTT	CSAEKTDTQYF	TRBV20-1	TRBJ2-3	-	-
TGTGCCAGCAGCTTATCAGGGAGGGGTCCCTACGAGCAGTACTTC	CASSLSGRGPYEQYF	TRBV7-2	TRBJ2-7	TRBD2	once
TGTGCCAGCAGTTCCACAGGGGGGCAGACCCCTACCTACGAGCAGTACTTC	CASSSTGGQTPTYEQYF	TRBV6-2/TRBV6-3	TRBJ2-7	TRBD1	-
TGCGCCAGCAGCCAAGATCGAAGCTTTTACTCCTACGAGCAGTACTTC	CASSQDRSFYSYEQYF	TRBV4-1	TRBJ2-7	-	-
TGTGCCAGCAGCCCAAGACAGTTCCCCGGACTAGCGGGAGGGCCGGGGGAGACCCAGTACTTC	CASSPRQFPGLAGGPGETQYF	TRBV9	TRBJ2-5	TRBD2	-
TGTGCCAGCAGTTTGGCCGGAGCTAACTATGGCTACACCTTC	CASSLAGANYGYTF	TRBV28	TRBJ1-2	-	-